These 4 T cell receptor beta chains came from one sample sequenced in a study of shared clonotypes between healthy human individuals. Repertoires were generated with immunoSEQ multiplex PCR, while TCRdb's copy carries only in-frame clones and drops some. In the table there are some 2 million clones, 85% to 95% of which are singletons. Naive CD8 isolation took CD45RO-negative cells positively selected for CCR7 and excluded terminally differentiated effector memory CD45RA+ cells. Sample: naive CD8+ T cells sorted from blood. These receptors all stem from a man younger than 30 in good health.

The chain employs TRBV13 and TRBJ1-1; D possibly corresponds to TRBD1 (5 bases). Germline-derived CDR1 and CDR2 are PRHDT and FYEKMQ (reference sequence). The CDR3 contains 12 residues. With 5 bases removed from V and 6 bases from J, the gap between germline ends came to 10 bases. The CDR3: CASSVDMSEAFF. DNA for the CDR3: TGTGCCAGCAGCGTGGACATGTCTGAAGCTTTCTTT.

This chain links TRBV27 with TRBJ2-6, with TRBD1 identical over 7 bases. The CDR3 length is 16 residues. Germline values: CDR1 MNHEY, CDR2 SMNVEV (reference sequence). The trim removed 1 base at V and 4 bases at J, leaving 4 bases unmatched. The CDR3 sequence is CASSLLRGHGANVLTF. The DNA of the CDR3 is TGTGCCAGCAGTTTATTAAGGGGGCACGGGGCCAACGTCCTGACTTTC.

This chain connects TRBV10-3 to TRBJ2-3, with D maybe TRBD1 (6 bases). Germline assignment: CDR1 ENHRY and CDR2 SYGVKD. Trimming took 8 bases from V and 2 from J, leaving 17 bases between them. This CDR3 is 15 amino acids long. The CDR3 region has the DNA TGTGCCATCTCCCCAGGGGCGGATTACACAGATACGCAGTATTTT. Amino acid sequence: CAISPGADYTDTQYF.

The rearrangement links TRBV11-2 to TRBJ1-1; D is ambiguous. The CDR3 is made up of 15 amino acids. CDR1 and CDR2 (germline): SGHAT, FQNNGV. Deletions cut 5 bases from V and 0 bases from J, with 13 bases between. CDR3 nucleotides: TGTGCCAGCAGCGGGAGGGCGGGGATGAACACTGAAGCTTTCTTT. It codes for CASSGRAGMNTEAFF.